This T cell receptor beta chain is from a study of blood T cells in healthy people across ages. It was with a sample-barcoded 5' primer and a J-beta primer mix that a second PCR of roughly 6 to 12 cycles was run. MiXCR, run by TCRdb on the 5' RACE reads, gives a single entry per CDR3 protein. This sample yields roughly 680,000 distinct CDR3 sequences, of which over 40% are seen a single time; roughly 13% belongs to the top ten. This TCR came from a woman older than 75 in good health. The sequenced material came from blood.

The CDR3 DNA reads TGTGCCAGCACTCGCGCCCGGGGCGCCAGCAATCAGCCCCAGCATTTT. This gives the protein CASTRARGASNQPQHF. This rearrangement joins TRBV6-4 to TRBJ1-5; maybe TRBD1 (5 bases). The germline gives CDR1 MRHNA, CDR2 SNTAGT. The CDR3 loop spans 16 amino acids. V was shortened by 7 bases and J by 1 base, with 17 bases between the two germline ends.